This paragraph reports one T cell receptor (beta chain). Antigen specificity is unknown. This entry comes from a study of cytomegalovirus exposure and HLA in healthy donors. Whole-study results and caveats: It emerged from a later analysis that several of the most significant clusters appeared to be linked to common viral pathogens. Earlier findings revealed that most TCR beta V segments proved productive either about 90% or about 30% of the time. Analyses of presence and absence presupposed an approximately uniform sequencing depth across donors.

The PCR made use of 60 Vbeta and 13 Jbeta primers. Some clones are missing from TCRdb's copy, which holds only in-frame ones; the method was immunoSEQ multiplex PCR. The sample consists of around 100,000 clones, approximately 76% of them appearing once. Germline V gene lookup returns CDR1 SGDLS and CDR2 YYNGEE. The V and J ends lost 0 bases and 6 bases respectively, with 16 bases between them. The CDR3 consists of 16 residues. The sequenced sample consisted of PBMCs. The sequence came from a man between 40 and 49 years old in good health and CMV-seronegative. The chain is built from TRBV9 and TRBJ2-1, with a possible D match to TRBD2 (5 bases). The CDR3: CASSVAIAGVGNEQFF. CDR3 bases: TGTGCCAGCAGCGTAGCTATCGCGGGTGTCGGCAATGAGCAGTTCTTC.